This T cell receptor (beta chain) was recorded in a study of T cells after yellow fever vaccination. Study conclusions and caveats: Within FACS-sorted repertoires, abundant clonotypes contaminating from the bulk population could be present. The study found a weaker secondary response that peaked faster, day 5 versus 15.

In regard to this clonotype: Its antigen remains unidentified.

TCRdb called the 5' RACE reads again in MiXCR, with one record for every CDR3 protein. The data hold about 580,000 distinct CDR3 sequences, with about a sixth observed a single time. Between the trimmed V and J ends, which lost 5 bases and 6 bases, there was a span of 11 bases. The CDR3 sequence is 13 residues long. In germline, CDR1 is SGHVS, CDR2 FQNEAQ. Sequencing used PBMCs, obtained more than 4 days after the first yellow fever vaccination. The receptor was derived from a young man who received the YFV17D yellow fever vaccine. The chain uses TRBV7-8 and TRBJ2-1; D is possibly TRBD1 (6 bases). The CDR3 DNA reads TGTGCCAGCAGCGTGGACAGCTTCAATGAGCAGTTCTTC. Translated, it gives CASSVDSFNEQFF.